The 2 T cell receptor beta chains presented below share a single source sample, sequenced in a study of blood T cell repertoires in COVID-19 (dated by TCRdb to the early 2020s). Library construction relied on the immunoSEQ multiplex PCR assay. In its TCRdb copy, this immuneACCESS table keeps in-frame sequences only and misses some clones. Where compared with another copy, unresolved V genes explain less than half of these, and the others have no known cause. In all, the sample holds approximately 170,000 clones, and 80% to 85% of those were seen once. The top ten constitute over 2.5% of the sample. Material: peripheral blood. These receptors were obtained from a human donor with acute or convalescent COVID-19. The donor label of this sample is uncertain.

A single count supports this clone. The gene calls are TRBV5-1 and TRBJ1-6, with D perhaps matching TRBD1 (5 bases). The CDR3 totals 14 residues. The V gene lost 7 bases and the J gene lost 8 bases, with 16 bases spanning the gap. The V gene's germline CDR1 is SGHRS and CDR2 YFSETQ. The CDR3 region is CASSDWLGDSPLHF. The CDR3 nucleotides are TGCGCCAGCTCCGATTGGCTAGGGGATTCACCCCTCCACTTT. The full variable domain, with the rest looked up from reference TRBV5-1 and TRBJ1-6, is KAGVTQTPRYLIKTRGQQVTLSCSPISGHRSVSWYQQTPGQGLQFLFEYFSETQRNKGNFPGRFSGRQFSNSRSEMNVSTLELGDSALYLCASSDWLGDSPLHFGNGTRLTVT.

The chain employs TRBV10-3 and TRBJ2-7, with D possibly matching TRBD1 (5 bases). Looked up from germline, CDR1 is ENHRY and CDR2 is SYGVKD. The germline V and J ends were trimmed by 5 bases and 0 bases, with 11 bases remaining between them. The CDR3 sequence is 14 residues long. This CDR3 is CAISMSGFSYEQYF. Here the CDR3 DNA reads TGTGCCATCAGTATGTCAGGGTTCTCCTACGAGCAGTACTTC.